The 2 T cell receptor beta chains reported below all come from one sample, sequenced in a study of technical replicates of blood from several donors. TCRdb keeps only in-frame clones here, not all; method: immunoSEQ multiplex PCR. Counted here are 65,000 to 80,000 clones, 95% to 98% occurring once; the ten biggest clones make up 0.22%. The sample was T cells isolated from PBMCs. These receptors came from a human donor in good health.

This clone has a single count. V is TRBV4-3 and J is TRBJ2-7; 7 bases agree with TRBD2. Losses at the gene ends were 1 base for V and 7 bases for J; bases not matched to a gene: 13. The CDR3 length is 16 residues. Germline assignment: CDR1 LGHNA and CDR2 YSLEER. CDR3 nucleotides: TGCGCCAGCAGCCAAGTAGGCGGGAGCCCAGAGGTAGAGCAGTACTTC. Translating it yields CASSQVGGSPEVEQYF.

V and J are TRBV1 and TRBJ2-7; TRBD2 reflects the table's D call only, with no check against the DNA. TRBV1 is a known pseudogene. The CDR3 sequence is 19 residues long. The CDR3 spells CTSSQGGLAGGPVIYKQYF. The DNA of the CDR3 is TGCACCAGCAGCCAAGGGGGACTAGCGGGAGGGCCAGTAATTTATAAGCAGTACTTC.